This TCR beta chain was obtained from a study of OX40 agonist ivuxolimab in advanced cancers. This table comes from immunoSEQ multiplex PCR, and its TCRdb copy is limited to in-frame clones, with some not included. The top ten hold 2% to 2.5% of the sample, which has under 90,000 clones, approximately 81% seen once. Trimming took 1 base from V and 2 from J, leaving 12 bases between them. The germline V gene encodes CDR1 LGHNA and CDR2 YSLEER. The CDR3 totals 16 residues. This specimen was CD4+ or CD8+ T cells sorted from blood, taken in a trial of the OX40 agonist ivuxolimab. The J gene is TRBJ1-3, the V gene TRBV4-3, with no clear D. This sequence was found in an adult with an advanced solid tumor such as melanoma, head and neck, liver or kidney cancer. The CDR3 DNA reads TGCGCCAGCAGCCAAGCAATAGGACGGACTGGAAACACCATATATTTT. Translating it yields CASSQAIGRTGNTIYF.